This TCR beta chain was profiled in a study of cytomegalovirus exposure and HLA in healthy donors (dated by TCRdb to the late 2010s). Regarding the study in general: An earlier analysis of roughly 610 of the donors reported 276 Gb of sequence data and approximately 120 million unique TCR beta sequences obtained from roughly 170 million T cells. To study patterns of TCR occurrence, a later analysis re-analyzed previously published TCR beta repertoires from 650 to 750 donors and added high-resolution HLA genotyping. The aim of the study was to test whether cataloging public T cell receptors could identify signatures of past pathogen exposure. Among about 400 genotyped donors of the cohort, an average of roughly 230,000 unique TCR beta nucleotide sequences was sequenced per donor, of which 15% to 20% were non-productive. The number of donors typed differed by locus, with 629-630 for A, B, C, DRB1 and DQB1, roughly 520 for DQA1, over 600 for DPA1, and some 440 for DPB1. The genetic ancestry cluster associated with self-reported Caucasian donors included 65% to 90% of the approximately 410 genotyped donors. The study profiled the T cell repertoires of some 610 subjects by immunosequencing and related them to cytomegalovirus serostatus. In addition to the first cohort of 666 subjects, a separate validation cohort of over 90 different subjects was used. In an earlier analysis of roughly 600 of the donors, high-throughput TCR beta sequencing was used to judge whether each TCR beta V gene segment behaved as functional or pseudogenic. Donor age, sex, ethnicity and CMV serostatus were compiled alongside the repertoire data. Class I and class II HLA loci were covered by the typing at four-digit resolution. About five DR-DQ haplotypes were handled as single units for association and clustering, since linkage in the cohort was strong. To predict cytomegalovirus infection status, the study combined high-throughput TCR immunosequencing, statistical association of individual TCRs with disease status, and machine learning. All discovery cohort repertoires had been generated on a single sequencing platform. Roughly 300 gigabases of sequencing data and around 88 million unique TCR sequences made up an early release that covered about 640 HLA-typed donors. In a later genetic analysis, genome-wide SNP genotypes for about 65% of the 666 donors were used, and that subset was treated as a discovery cohort. In the later analysis, no new phenotypic data were used to find candidate immune exposures; instead, reliance was placed on TCR beta sequences and their occurrence across donors.

Including the terminal cysteine and phenylalanine, the CDR3 comprises 15 residues. The entry retains the CDR3 DNA only, 45 bases that are in frame from base 1. Unmatched junction bases come to 4, with V trimmed by 3 bases and J by 6 bases. The germline V gene specifies SGHRS as CDR1 and YFSETQ as CDR2. Libraries were built with the immunoSEQ multiplex PCR assay. For the multiplex PCR, a mixture combining 60 forward primers for TCR Vbeta segments and 13 reverse primers for TCR Jbeta segments was used. The CDR3 region of rearranged TCR beta genes was amplified from genomic DNA by a multiplex PCR assay. The Illumina HiSeq System was used to sequence the amplified TCR beta libraries as 87-base-pair reads. The paper's data handling went like this. In a later analysis, around 80 million unique TCR beta chains were counted across the approximately 670 repertoires, and around 10 million of these chains were shared by at least two donors. Raw reads were error-corrected and collapsed into unique sequences by a nearest-neighbor algorithm in which closely related sequences were merged to remove PCR and sequencing errors. Alignment of CDR3 sequences to IMGT reference sequences was used to assign V, D and J gene segments. For a sequence to be retained, a match of at least six nucleotides to both a V gene segment and a J gene segment was required. A rearrangement was called productive if the CDR3 had no stop codons and remained in frame with V and J, and every other rearrangement was called non-productive. CDR3 was defined by IMGT convention, running from the second conserved V-encoded cysteine to the conserved J-encoded phenylalanine. The earlier analysis of about 570 of the donors excluded any sequence lacking an unambiguous match to a single V gene segment. In an earlier analysis of 587 of the donors, a V segment was called functional when productive rearrangements were above 56.7%, and segregating when the standard deviation between donors exceeded 5%. A statistical classification framework was built for diagnosing cytomegalovirus status from the catalog of TCR beta chain sequences. In a later analysis, TCR nucleotide sequences were compared against IMGT/GENE-DB human TR gene sequences so that V and J genes could be assigned. In a later analysis, CDR3 sequences and most-parsimonious VDJ recombination scenarios were assigned using the TCRdist pipeline. In a later analysis, each TCR beta chain was defined by its CDR3 amino acid sequence together with its V-gene family, and reads without a unique V-gene family were excluded. In a later analysis, approximately 640 highly shared, low-generation-probability nucleotide sequences were removed to address suspected cross-contamination and a sequencing artifact. In a later analysis, a clonal expansion index for each public chain was calculated from normalized within-repertoire ranks of inferred template counts. In a later analysis, generation probabilities were computed using a VDJ recombination model fitted to out-of-frame rearrangements, and the results were checked against IGoR. In a later analysis, hypergeometric tests were used to score TCR-TCR, TCR-HLA and TCR-CMV co-occurrence, with a repertoire-size bias correction applied to TCR pairs. A later analysis estimated false discovery rates by permuting HLA or CMV assignments 20 times. In a later analysis, co-occurring TCRs were grouped using DBSCAN, and TCRdist sequence similarity was added for clustering within HLA-allele-positive subsets. Co-occurrence clustering excluded repertoires with fewer than 30,000 or more than 120,000 public chains, plus five with anomalous nucleotide sharing. The immuneACCESS repertoire file appears here via TCRdb, limited to in-frame rearrangements. These files lack a portion of the clones; in checked studies, under half of the deficit traces to unresolved V genes, and the cause of the others is not known. The DNA gave D and trimming, while V, J and clone size come from that table. Present in this sample are 150,000 to 200,000 clones, 70% of which were seen just once. The ten top clones hold about 4.5% of the sample.

What the study reported, not specific to this receptor: Because HLA typing was missing for some donors at each locus, association tests included only the typed subset. Broadly in line with IMGT annotations, most TCR beta V segments showed up in productive rearrangements about 90% or about 30% of the time in an earlier analysis of several hundred of the donors. A later analysis found that TCR association rates varied across HLA loci, with DRB1 alleles showing the most associated TCRs and HLA-C alleles the fewest. The sequencing pipeline was judged likely to have produced a cluster of highly shared sequence variants as a technical artifact. The only immune exposure information available for the cohort was CMV serostatus. A further reported finding was that TCR beta sequences accurately predicted the HLA-A and HLA-B alleles for most subjects in the first cohort. Roughly 15 rarely observed V segments, including chromosome 9 orphons, were excluded from the earlier analysis of a few hundred of the donors because counts were too low. Compared with the roughly 670-donor mean, donors in an Asian-associated ancestry cluster had fewer N-insertions in productive TCRs, according to a later genetic analysis. This cohort had only TCR beta chains sequenced, and the lack of alpha or paired-chain data limited which features could be detected. Roughly uniform sequencing depth across donors was assumed in presence/absence analyses, although this assumption may not hold. Across donors, most TCR sequences were observed very rarely, whereas some public TCRs were present in many individuals. In a later genetic analysis, a missense DCLRE1C variant was associated with V-gene and J-gene trimming of TCR beta chains, and the association was replicated in an independent cohort. When HLA alleles, especially DR and DQ, strongly co-occurred, attributing TCR associations to individual alleles was difficult. A later analysis found that HLA-associated TCR beta chains were more clonally expanded and had lower generation probabilities than equally common non-associated chains. A later analysis found that most CMV-associated TCR beta chains appeared HLA-restricted, with HLA associations seemingly driven largely by CMV exposure. A few of the identified cytomegalovirus-associated TCR beta chains were confirmed in vitro to be specific for cytomegalovirus antigens. Some IMGT-functional V segments, including TRBV6-2 and TRBV6-3, could not be told apart with the 87-base-pair reads, so those segments were excluded. The authors suggested that the approach could potentially be extended to other disease states and immunological phenotypes. Specific HLA alleles were associated with roughly 17,000 TCR beta sequences at a false discovery rate of 0.05 in a later analysis. The classifier was reported to diagnose cytomegalovirus status with high specificity and sensitivity in both the original and validation cohorts. In the study, around 150 TCR beta chains were listed as associated with cytomegalovirus. Linkage disequilibrium might explain the correlated functional status among segregating V segments, but an unknown experimental factor could not be ruled out. According to a later analysis, parvovirus B19, influenza, CMV and Epstein-Barr virus appeared linked to several top co-occurrence clusters.

Turning to this clone: Its specific antigen is unknown. Per-nucleotide qualities are absent, and no much larger clonotype sits a single base away.

The cohort comprised several hundred healthy bone marrow donors. At the time of sampling, all cohort members were nominally healthy, though unrecorded immune exposures were likely present. The donor tested CMV seropositive, placing the donor among the 290 or so seropositive members of the cohort. Each donor provided a peripheral blood sample, and peripheral blood mononuclear cells were used for TCR beta sequencing. Genomic DNA was extracted from the blood cell samples with the Qiagen DNeasy Blood Extraction Kit. The chain employs TRBV5-1 and TRBJ2-6; a stretch of 9 junction bases matches TRBD1. Sequenced sample: PBMCs. The source is a man between 18 and 35 years old in good health and CMV-seropositive. The DNA is as follows: TGCGCCAGCAGCTCGGGACAGGGTGAGGCCAACGTCCTGACTTTC. Translated, it reads CASSSGQGEANVLTF.